Following are 17 T cell receptor beta chains from one sample sequenced in a study of response to subunit inactivated influenza vaccine (dated by TCRdb to about 2018). Library construction relied on RT-PCR. Sequencing instrument: Illumina HiSeq 2500. TCRdb cleaned the public reads at Q25 with fastp, built clones with MiXCR and kept in-frame beta chains. Under each unique CDR3 protein, matching rows form one entry showing the most common genes and DNA. This sample holds 600,000 to 850,000 distinct CDR3 sequences; about 14% were observed only once. About 7.6% of the sample lies in the top ten. The sample consisted of PBMCs from blood, taken around two weeks before vaccination. Receptors were obtained from a man aged 50 to 59 who received an inactivated influenza vaccine. Donor details come from another sample of the same person, matched by shared clones.

This rearrangement joins TRBV7-2 to TRBJ2-7, with 8 bases lining up with TRBD2. This CDR3 contains 15 residues. The J segment lost 7 bases and the V segment lost 4 bases, leaving 12 bases of the junction unmatched. Per germline, CDR1 SGHTA and CDR2 FQGNSA. CDR3 sequence: CASSSRVAGGHEQYF. DNA of the CDR3: TGTGCCAGCAGCTCGAGGGTGGCGGGAGGCCATGAGCAGTACTTC. The complete variable domain, with remaining parts taken from reference TRBV7-2 and TRBJ2-7, reads GAGVSQSPSNKVTEKGKDVELRCDPISGHTALYWYRQSLGQGLEFLIYFQGNSAPDKSGLPSDRFSAERTGGSVSTLTIQRTQQEDSAVYLCASSSRVAGGHEQYFGPGTRLTVT.

This clonotype was counted between two and nine times. V gene TRBV7-6 combines with J gene TRBJ2-3; 12 nucleotides match TRBD2. The CDR3 length is 15 residues. The trim removed 4 bases at V and 7 bases at J, leaving 6 bases unmatched. Germline CDR1 is SGHVS and CDR2 is FNYEAQ. CDR3 sequence reads: CASSSPTSGSNTQYF. DNA for the CDR3: TGTGCCAGCAGCTCCCCGACTAGCGGGAGTAATACGCAGTATTTT. Together with reference TRBV7-6 and TRBJ2-3, the CDR3 gives the full variable domain: GAGVSQSPRYKVTKRGQDVALRCDPISGHVSLYWYRQALGQGPEFLTYFNYEAQQDKSGLPNDRFSAERPEGSISTLTIQRTEQRDSAMYRCASSSPTSGSNTQYFGPGTRLTVL.

This clonotype was detected ten times or more. The CDR3 sequence: CASSKGPGRGEGQETQYF. CDR3 nucleotides: TGTGCCAGCAGCAAAGGGCCTGGCAGGGGAGAGGGACAAGAGACCCAGTACTTC. This rearrangement joins TRBV21-1 to TRBJ2-5; the table's D call, TRBD1, was not checked against the DNA. TRBV21-1 is a recognized pseudogene. This CDR3 region has 18 residues.

This clonotype was seen a handful of times. The chain joins TRBV6-1 to TRBJ1-6; 8 nucleotides agree with TRBD1. There are 17 residues in the CDR3. V trimming: 4 bases; J trimming: 0 bases; junction bases outside the gene matches: 5. CDR1 and CDR2 from the germline V gene are MNHNS and SASEGT. The CDR3, as DNA: TGTGCCAGCAGTGGGACAGGGATCCGCTCCTATAATTCACCCCTCCACTTT. This codes for CASSGTGIRSYNSPLHF.

This clonotype came up many times. J is TRBJ2-2 and V is TRBV6-2 or TRBV6-3; 7 bases are shared with TRBD1. Trimming cost V 7 bases and J 0 bases; bases outside gene matches: 5. CDR3 size: 15 residues. Germline-derived CDR1 and CDR2 are MNHEY and SVGEGT. The CDR3 sequence: CASTLDRANTGELFF. CDR3 nucleotide sequence: TGTGCCAGCACCCTTGACAGGGCGAACACCGGGGAGCTGTTTTTT.

This clonotype came up a few times. J is TRBJ2-5 and V is TRBV10-3; 7 positions match TRBD2. CDR1 and CDR2 from the germline V gene are ENHRY and SYGVKD. This CDR3 has 15 amino acids. The V and J ends lost 2 bases and 4 bases, in that order; junction bases with no gene match: 7. CDR3 coding DNA: TGTGCCATCAGTGAGCCGAAGGTAGCGGGAGAGACCCAGTACTTC. Amino acid sequence: CAISEPKVAGETQYF.

The chain uses TRBV7-2 and TRBJ2-4; TRBD1 might be the D (5 bases). Germline V lookup: CDR1 SGHTA, CDR2 FQGNSA. V lost 0 bases and J lost 8, with 20 bases in between. The CDR3 length is 17 residues. The CDR3 sequence is CASSLAALTGGGDIQYF. The DNA of the CDR3 is TGTGCCAGCAGCTTAGCTGCCTTAACAGGTGGCGGTGACATTCAGTACTTC.

The gene calls are TRBV11-2 and TRBJ2-7; 10 positions agree with TRBD1. From germline, CDR1 is SGHAT and CDR2 FQNNGV. V lost 5 bases and J lost 7; bases outside the gene matches: 14. CDR3 size: 16 residues. The CDR3 sequence is CASSNLRDRGPKEQYF. The CDR3 nucleotides are TGTGCCAGCAGCAATCTTCGGGACAGGGGTCCAAAGGAGCAGTACTTC.

The chain employs TRBV29-1 and TRBJ2-7, with TRBD2 matching over 13 bases. The CDR3 runs 14 residues. Germline CDR1 SQVTM, CDR2 ANQGSEA. V trimming: 6 bases; J trimming: 4 bases; junction bases outside the gene matches: 6. CDR3 in DNA: TGCAGCGTCGCCGGGACTAGCGGGGTTTACGAGCAGTACTTC. It codes for CSVAGTSGVYEQYF.

This clonotype was observed a handful of times. The chain links TRBV20-1 to TRBJ2-7, with D perhaps being TRBD1 or TRBD2 (5 bases each). Deletions cut 6 bases from V and 3 bases from J, with 18 bases between. CDR1 DFQATT and CDR2 SNEGSKA come from the germline V gene (reference sequence). The CDR3 runs to 14 residues. The CDR3 DNA is TGCAGTGCCCCCCAGTGGGACCCAGACTACGAGCAGTACTTC. Amino acid sequence: CSAPQWDPDYEQYF.

CDR3 sequence reads: CASSLVIRSEQYF. The CDR3, as DNA: TGTGCCAGCAGCTTAGTTATCCGGTCCGAGCAGTACTTC. This rearrangement joins TRBV7-2 to TRBJ2-7; no clear D gene. The CDR3 totals 13 residues. The germline V gene has CDR1 SGHTA and CDR2 FQGNSA. The V and J ends lost 1 base and 6 bases respectively, with 10 bases between them.

The rearrangement links TRBV29-1 to TRBJ2-3; the D is unclear. The CDR3 has 11 residues. Germline V gene lookup returns CDR1 SQVTM and CDR2 ANQGSEA. Trimming took off 3 bases at V and 5 bases at J, with 6 bases between the two ends. For the CDR3, the DNA is TGCAGCGTTGATTGGGGAGATACGCAGTATTTT. Translation: CSVDWGDTQYF.

This clonotype was recorded many times. The rearrangement joins TRBV12-3 or TRBV12-4 to TRBJ1-1; D remains unclear. Trimming removed 4 bases at V and 1 base at J, with 1 base between. This CDR3 contains 11 residues. The DNA for the CDR3 is TGTGCCAGCAGTTCGAACACTGAAGCTTTCTTT. The encoded protein is CASSSNTEAFF.

Many counts were recorded for this clonotype. The J gene is TRBJ2-1, the V gene TRBV7-9, with D perhaps TRBD2 (6 bases). Per the germline V gene, CDR1 is SEHNR and CDR2 is FQNEAQ (reference sequence). The CDR3 runs to 12 residues. The V end was cut by 4 bases, the J end by 8 bases, with 9 bases between. Here the CDR3 reads CASSSREHEQFF. CDR3 in DNA: TGTGCCAGCAGCTCCCGGGAGCATGAGCAGTTCTTC.

The chain combines TRBV27 with TRBJ1-1, with D possibly TRBD1 on 6 matching bases. This CDR3 contains 16 residues. V lost 9 bases to trimming and J lost 0 bases, with 20 bases between them. Germline V gene lookup returns CDR1 MNHEY and CDR2 SMNVEV (reference sequence). The CDR3 here is CASKRESGAMNTEAFF. Here the CDR3 DNA reads TGTGCCAGTAAGCGAGAGTCAGGGGCTATGAACACTGAAGCTTTCTTT.

V is TRBV6-2 or TRBV6-3 and J is TRBJ2-3; 9 positions match TRBD2. This CDR3 has 15 amino acids. Germline lookup yields CDR1 MNHEY and CDR2 SVGEGT. J gave up 3 bases and V 6 bases, and 7 bases lay outside the gene matches. In nucleotides, the CDR3 is TGTGCCAGCAGCAATCCGGGACTAGCTACAGATACGCAGTATTTT. It encodes CASSNPGLATDTQYF.

The table lists this clonotype with a few counts. The J gene is TRBJ2-2, the V gene TRBV3-1, with D possibly TRBD2 on 6 matching bases. CDR3 size: 15 residues. The V and J ends lost 6 bases and 4 bases respectively, with 15 bases between them. Germline V gene data show CDR1 as LGHDT and CDR2 as YNNKEL (reference sequence). This CDR3 reads CASRQGGILTGELFF. The CDR3, as DNA: TGTGCCAGCAGGCAGGGAGGTATTCTCACCGGGGAGCTGTTTTTT.